The entry that follows covers one TCR beta chain sequence. Its target is not known. The sample originates from a study of OX40 agonist ivuxolimab in advanced cancers. Whole-study findings and limits: By week 6 at 0.1 to 3.0 mg/kg, blood CD4+ and CD8+ T cells had expanded clonally.

The germline gives CDR1 MRHNA, CDR2 SNTAGT. The ends were cut back, 7 bases at V and 3 bases at J, with 10 bases in the middle. The CDR3 has 13 amino acids. The table came from immunoSEQ multiplex PCR; TCRdb's copy has only in-frame clones and leaves some out. The sample holds approximately 100,000 clones; around nine tenths are singletons and the top ten take less than 0.4%. V gene TRBV6-4 combines with J gene TRBJ1-5; D may be TRBD1 (5 bases). The material sequenced was CD4+ or CD8+ T cells sorted from blood, taken in a trial of the OX40 agonist ivuxolimab. The origin of this receptor is an adult with an advanced solid tumor such as melanoma, head and neck, liver or kidney cancer. The CDR3 region has the DNA TGTGCCAGCAAACGGGACGCCAATCAGCCCCAGCATTTT. Its translation is CASKRDANQPQHF.